The rows below give T cell receptor beta chains drawn from one sample of a study of cytomegalovirus exposure and HLA in healthy donors. Clones were read by immunoSEQ multiplex PCR, and TCRdb kept only the in-frame ones, dropping some. In the table there are 90,000 to 140,000 clones, 60% to 80% of which are singletons. The material sequenced was PBMCs. These receptor sequences come from a man aged 30 to 39 in good health and CMV-seronegative. The CDR3 runs from the conserved cysteine through the conserved F or W. The D gene is left open where the match is weak. A row's size may be missing; if present it is once, few, many or a size class.

V gene,clone size,D gene,J gene,CDR3 DNA,CDR3 protein
TRBV5-4,NA,NA,TRBJ2-1,TGTGCCAGCAGCTCACCGGGACTTCTTATATCTGAGCAGTTCTTC,CASSSPGLLISEQFF
TRBV2,few,NA,TRBJ1-6,TGTGCCAGCAGGTTAGGGGGAAGCTCACCCCTCCACTTT,CASRLGGSSPLHF
TRBV4-3,NA,TRBD2,TRBJ2-3,TGCGCCAGCAGCCAGAATACGCCGTCGCTAGCGGGAGATAGCACAGATACGCAGTATTTT,CASSQNTPSLAGDSTDTQYF
TRBV19,few,NA,TRBJ1-1,TGTGCCAGTAGTATAGCTGGCGGAACGGCTGAAGCTTTCTTT,CASSIAGGTAEAFF
TRBV5-1,NA,TRBD1,TRBJ1-4,TGCGCCAGCAGCTCTATACAGGGGCCTAATGAAAAACTGTTTTTT,CASSSIQGPNEKLFF
TRBV28,NA,NA,TRBJ2-4,TGTGCCAGCAGTTTATCCATAGCCAAAAACATTCAGTACTTC,CASSLSIAKNIQYF
TRBV4-1,NA,TRBD1,TRBJ1-1,TGCGCCAGCAGCCAGGGACAGGGAGTAGGAGCTTTCTTT,CASSQGQGVGAFF
TRBV28,NA,NA,TRBJ2-6,TGTGCCAGCAGTGGATGGCGTCTGGGCGACTCTGGGGCCAACGGCCTGACTTTC,CASSGWRLGDSGANGLTF
TRBV4-2,NA,NA,TRBJ2-7,TGTGCCAGCAGCCAAGATCTAGGGGACAAAAGCTACGAGCAGTACTTC,CASSQDLGDKSYEQYF
TRBV5-1,NA,TRBD1,TRBJ2-3,TGCGCCAGCAGCCCGGGACAGGGCGGAGATACGCAGTATTTT,CASSPGQGGDTQYF
TRBV10-3,NA,NA,TRBJ2-5,TGTGCCATCAGTGATTCAGGTACAGAGACCCAGTACTTC,CAISDSGTETQYF
TRBV11-1,NA,NA,TRBJ2-3,TGTGCCAGCAGCCCAAATACAGATACGCAGTATTTT,CASSPNTDTQYF
TRBV15,NA,NA,TRBJ2-7,TGTGCCACCAGCAGGACAGACTCCTACGAGCAGTACTTC,CATSRTDSYEQYF
TRBV30,NA,NA,TRBJ2-7,TGTGCCTGGAGTGTAGCCCTAAAGCAGTACTTC,CAWSVALKQYF
TRBV30,NA,NA,TRBJ2-1,TGTGCCTGGAGTGTACGGAGGCTAGCACTTCAAAATGAGCAGTTCTTC,CAWSVRRLALQNEQFF
TRBV6-1,NA,NA,TRBJ1-2,TGTGCCAGCAGTGAAGATTTGGGGCGGGGTAGCTATGGCTACACCTTC,CASSEDLGRGSYGYTF
TRBV5-1,NA,NA,TRBJ1-2,TGCGCCAGCAGCTTTGGGGAGGACTATGGCTACACCTTC,CASSFGEDYGYTF
TRBV7-3,NA,TRBD2,TRBJ2-7,TGTGCCAGCAGCTTAGTAGCGGGGTATGACGAGCAGTACTTC,CASSLVAGYDEQYF
TRBV10-3,few,TRBD2,TRBJ2-1,TGTGCCATCAGTGTAGCGGGAGAGTACAGTGAGCAGTTCTTC,CAISVAGEYSEQFF
TRBV11-1,few,NA,TRBJ2-7,TGTGCCAGCAGCTTACAGCCGGTGGCGGGTCCCTACGAGCAGTACTTC,CASSLQPVAGPYEQYF
TRBV16,NA,NA,TRBJ1-2,TGTGCCAGCAGCCAAGAGTGGGGAGAAGGTAATGGCTACACCTTC,CASSQEWGEGNGYTF
TRBV10-3,NA,NA,TRBJ2-1,TGTGCCATCAGAGCCTCTGACGGGAATGAGCAGTTCTTC,CAIRASDGNEQFF
TRBV6-1,once,NA,TRBJ2-7,TGTGCCAGCAGGTACAGGGAAGAGGCGCGCGAGCAGTACTTC,CASRYREEAREQYF
TRBV9,once,TRBD1,TRBJ2-5,TGTGCCAGCAGCGTTCCTCCCGGGACAGGAGAGACCCAGTACTTC,CASSVPPGTGETQYF
TRBV11-1,NA,TRBD1,TRBJ2-5,TGTGCCAGCAGCTTACGGACAGGGGCGCAGCAAGAGACCCAGTACTTC,CASSLRTGAQQETQYF
TRBV28,NA,NA,TRBJ2-1,TGTGCCAGCAGTTTACTCGAGGGTAACAATGAGCAGTTCTTC,CASSLLEGNNEQFF
TRBV7-2,few,NA,TRBJ1-2,TGTGCCAGCAGCTTAGACGGGTCCACTAACTATGGCTACACCTTC,CASSLDGSTNYGYTF
TRBV6-1,NA,NA,TRBJ1-2,TGTGCCGCCACGGGGGACTATGGCTACACCTTC,CAATGDYGYTF
TRBV28,NA,TRBD1,TRBJ1-5,TGTGCCAGTAGACAGGGCGATCAGCCCCAGCATTTT,CASRQGDQPQHF
TRBV7-9,NA,NA,TRBJ2-7,TGTGCCAGCAGCTTCGTCAGGGCGGATAGGACGCCCTACGAGCAGTACTTC,CASSFVRADRTPYEQYF
TRBV5-1,NA,NA,TRBJ2-1,TGCGCCAGCAGCTTGATTGGAGGGGCCGAGCAGTTCTTC,CASSLIGGAEQFF
TRBV14,NA,TRBD1,TRBJ1-1,TGTGCCAGCAGCCAGGACAGGGGCTCGAACACTGAAGCTTTCTTT,CASSQDRGSNTEAFF
TRBV29-1,NA,NA,TRBJ1-1,TGCAGCGTCAAAGGGAGGGAGAACACTGAAGCTTTCTTT,CSVKGRENTEAFF
TRBV5-4,NA,TRBD2,TRBJ2-1,TGTGCCAGCAAACGGGGGGGGTTCTCGGACAATGAGCAGTTCTTC,CASKRGGFSDNEQFF
TRBV28,NA,TRBD2,TRBJ2-7,TGTGCCAGCAGTTCCCTGACTAGCGGGAGACCTTACGAGCAGTACTTC,CASSSLTSGRPYEQYF
TRBV7-8,NA,NA,TRBJ2-3,TGTGCCAGCAGCTTAGGCATAGCGGCCAACTTAATCATTAGCACAGATACGCAGTATTTT,CASSLGIAANLIISTDTQYF
TRBV5-1,NA,NA,TRBJ2-3,TGCGCCAGCAGCTTGCCCATCGCAGGGGGGCCAGATACGCAGTATTTT,CASSLPIAGGPDTQYF
TRBV5-1,NA,TRBD2,TRBJ2-2,TGCGCCAGCAGCCCGGGAGGGGCGAACACCGGGGAGCTGTTTTTT,CASSPGGANTGELFF
TRBV7-9,NA,NA,TRBJ2-6,TGTTCCAGCAGCTTAGTCACACCGATCGGGGCCAACGTCCTGACTTTC,CSSSLVTPIGANVLTF
TRBV7-2,NA,NA,TRBJ2-1,TGTGCCAGCAGCCCGGAGGCAGCCGATGAGCAGTTCTTC,CASSPEAADEQFF
TRBV30,NA,TRBD1,TRBJ1-1,TGTGCCTGGAGTCGACAGGGAAACACTGAAGCTTTCTTT,CAWSRQGNTEAFF
TRBV11-3,NA,NA,TRBJ2-3,TGTGCCAGCGGGGGAGGAGGCCGGTACACAGATACGCAGTATTTT,CASGGGGRYTDTQYF
TRBV11-3,few,NA,TRBJ2-1,TGTGCCAGCAGTCTTAACAATGAGCAGTTCTTC,CASSLNNEQFF
TRBV4-1,NA,NA,TRBJ2-3,TGCGCCAGCGGTGGTACCAGGCAACCGACAGATACGCAGTATTTT,CASGGTRQPTDTQYF
TRBV7-9,once,NA,TRBJ2-6,TGTGCCAGCAGACGGGCCTCAGGATATGGGGCCAACGGCCTGACTTTC,CASRRASGYGANGLTF
TRBV5-4,NA,NA,TRBJ2-2,TGTGCCAGCAGCTCACGGGACACGAACACCGGGGAGCTGTTTTTT,CASSSRDTNTGELFF
TRBV11-3,NA,NA,TRBJ2-5,TGTGCCAGCAGCTTCAGTCAAGAGACCCAGTACTTC,CASSFSQETQYF
TRBV11-2,few,TRBD2,TRBJ2-7,TGTGCCAGCAGCTTCGACCGGGAGGCCTACGAGCAGTACTTC,CASSFDREAYEQYF
TRBV5-4,few,NA,TRBJ2-7,TGTGCCAGCAGCTTTATCGACAGCGAATACGAGCAGTACTTC,CASSFIDSEYEQYF
TRBV19,few,TRBD1,TRBJ2-5,TGTGCCAGTACCGACCCGGGACAGATAGAGACCCAGTACTTC,CASTDPGQIETQYF
TRBV6-5,NA,TRBD1,TRBJ1-6,TGTGCCAGCCGGGACAGGGGGAATTCACCCCTCCACTTT,CASRDRGNSPLHF
TRBV4-3,NA,TRBD1,TRBJ1-2,TGCGCCAGCAGCCAAGACCAACAGGGGGCTCGGGGCTACACCTTC,CASSQDQQGARGYTF
TRBV5-6,NA,TRBD2,TRBJ2-3,TGTGCCAGCAGCTTGGTGCGGGAGTCTAAAGATACGCAGTATTTT,CASSLVRESKDTQYF
TRBV4-3,NA,TRBD2,TRBJ2-1,TGCGCCAGCAGCCAAGATGTTTCCGCGGGAGGGCGCTCCTACAATGAGCAGTTCTTC,CASSQDVSAGGRSYNEQFF
TRBV13,NA,NA,TRBJ1-1,TGTGCCAGCAGCTTAGGCAGTATGAACACTGAAGCTTTCTTT,CASSLGSMNTEAFF
TRBV4-3,NA,TRBD1,TRBJ1-1,TGCGCCAGCAGCCATGACAGGGGAATTACTGAAGCTTTCTTT,CASSHDRGITEAFF
TRBV14,NA,NA,TRBJ2-7,TGTGCCAGCAGCCACCGGGATTACGAGCAGTACTTC,CASSHRDYEQYF
TRBV27,NA,NA,TRBJ2-5,TGTGCCAGCACCCGCGCCGGGGGCGGGGGAGAGACCCAGTACTTC,CASTRAGGGGETQYF
TRBV7-9,NA,NA,TRBJ2-3,TGTGCCAGCTCGGACCTACAGGGATCGGATCCAGATACGCAGTATTTT,CASSDLQGSDPDTQYF